These 17 T cell receptor beta chains originate from one sample sequenced in a study of blood T cells in healthy people across ages. It was with a sample-barcoded 5' primer and a J-beta primer mix that a second PCR of about 6 to 12 cycles was run. TCRdb re-derived calls from the 5' RACE reads in MiXCR, one entry per CDR3 protein. The sample comprises 850,000 to 1,000,000 distinct CDR3 sequences, roughly 51% of which are singletons, and about a fifth rests with the top ten. The sequenced material came from blood. The source is a woman aged 55-75 years in good health.

The chain combines TRBV28 with TRBJ2-1, with 9 nucleotides matching TRBD2. After removal of 7 bases from V and 8 bases from J, the junction contained 12 bases not matched to a gene. Germline V gene sequence: CDR1 MDHEN, CDR2 SYDVKM. CDR3 length: 15 amino acids. The chain's CDR3 is CASTRSGRYLDEQFF. Here the CDR3 DNA reads TGTGCCAGCACCAGAAGCGGGAGGTATTTGGATGAGCAGTTCTTC. The entire variable domain, with the rest obtained from reference TRBV28 and TRBJ2-1, is as follows: DVKVTQSSRYLVKRTGEKVFLECVQDMDHENMFWYRQDPGLGLRLIYFSYDVKMKEKGDIPEGYSVSREKKERFSLILESASTNQTSMYLCASTRSGRYLDEQFFGPGTRLTVL.

CDR3 coding DNA: TGCAGCCTTACCCGGACAGCAGATACGCAGTATTTT. This sequence encodes CSLTRTADTQYF. This sequence joins TRBV29-1 and TRBJ2-3; perhaps TRBD1 as D (6 bases). CDR1 and CDR2 (germline): SQVTM, ANQGSEA. This CDR3 has 12 amino acids. V was trimmed by 8 bases and J by 4 bases, leaving 13 bases between them.

Only a few counts were recorded for this clonotype. The chain uses TRBV18 and TRBJ1-2, with TRBD1 matching over 9 bases. The CDR3 extends over 16 amino acids. CDR1 and CDR2 (germline): KGHSH, LQKENI. With V trimmed by 6 bases and J by 0 bases, 8 bases remained unmatched. CDR3 coding DNA: TGTGCCAGCTCGCGTGGGACAGGGTTCGCTAACTATGGCTACACCTTC. Its translation: CASSRGTGFANYGYTF.

The chain is built from TRBV12-3 or TRBV12-4 and TRBJ2-3, with TRBD2 matching 12 bases. The junction had 10 bases not matched to a gene; V was cut back by 7 bases and J by 5 bases. The CDR3 contains 16 residues. This CDR3 reads CASTLTLAGGGDTQYF. CDR3 in DNA: TGTGCCAGCACCCTAACACTAGCGGGAGGAGGAGATACGCAGTATTTT.

This clonotype was detected once. This chain uses TRBV7-9 with TRBJ2-5; D might be TRBD2 (6 bases). The length of the CDR3 is 15 residues. Trimming took 5 bases from V and 2 from J, leaving 15 bases between them. The germline V gene encodes CDR1 SEHNR and CDR2 FQNEAQ (reference sequence). CDR3 sequence reads: CASSTEAGSQETQYF. Written as DNA, the CDR3 is TGTGCCAGCAGCACCGAAGCGGGCAGTCAAGAGACCCAGTACTTC.

This chain connects TRBV6-5 to TRBJ1-2; the match to TRBD1 covers 8 bases. The germline V gene encodes CDR1 MNHEY and CDR2 SVGAGI. The CDR3 has 15 residues. Trimming took 6 bases from V and 7 from J; bases not matched to a gene: 13. CDR3 in DNA: TGTGCCAGCAGAGCGGACAGGGTAGACTTTGGTGGCTACACCTTC. This translates into CASRADRVDFGGYTF.

The chain is built from TRBV20-1 and TRBJ2-6; 7 bases agree with TRBD1. In germline, CDR1 is DFQATT, CDR2 SNEGSKA (reference sequence). The V segment lost 5 bases and the J segment 1 base; nucleotides outside the gene matches: 8. The CDR3 has 16 amino acids. The CDR3 nucleotides are TGCAGTGCTGGACGGGACAGCCTTTCTGGGGCCAACGTCCTGACTTTC. Amino acid sequence: CSAGRDSLSGANVLTF.

The chain employs TRBV4-3 and TRBJ1-6, with D perhaps matching TRBD1 (5 bases). CDR1 is LGHNA and CDR2 is YSLEER in the germline V gene. V was clipped by 1 base and J by 9 bases, with 13 bases between them. This CDR3 is 15 amino acids long. The CDR3 is CASSQVRGFGSPLHF. The CDR3 coding sequence is TGCGCCAGCAGCCAAGTAAGGGGTTTCGGTTCACCCCTCCACTTT.

The V and J genes are TRBV2 and TRBJ2-5; possible D gene TRBD1, 7 bases. With the DNA end fitting TRBJ2-7 better, the J assignment may be wrong. CDR3 length: 12 amino acids. Looked up from germline, CDR1 is SNHLY and CDR2 is FYNNEI. The CDR3: CATRGATSEQYF. The CDR3 DNA is TGTGCCACCAGGGGGGCTACGTCCGAGCAGTACTTC.

The chain joins TRBV7-3 to TRBJ2-7, with D possibly matching TRBD2 (6 bases). The CDR3 runs to 16 residues. CDR1 SGHTA and CDR2 FQGTGA come from the germline V gene. Trimming pared 8 bases from V and 0 bases from J, leaving 20 bases between. The DNA of the CDR3 is TGTGCCAGCGCGGTCGGAGGGTCCCTCTCCTCCTACGAGCAGTACTTC. Its translation is CASAVGGSLSSYEQYF.

This clonotype showed up many times. The J gene is TRBJ2-7, the V gene TRBV29-1; tentatively, D is TRBD1 (5 bases). The length of the CDR3 is 14 residues. Germline V gene data show CDR1 as SQVTM and CDR2 as ANQGSEA. V was shortened by 6 bases and J by 3 bases, with 18 bases between the two germline ends. CDR3 loop: CSVKGALTSYEQYF. Here the CDR3 DNA reads TGCAGCGTGAAAGGGGCCTTAACGAGCTACGAGCAGTACTTC.

A note on this clonotype: A much larger clone sits a single nucleotide away, making a read error possible. The rearrangement links TRBV20-1 to TRBJ2-1; D not certain. This CDR3 is built from 11 residues. Trimming took 3 bases from V and 15 from J, leaving 15 bases between them. The germline V gene has CDR1 DFQATT and CDR2 SNEGSKA (reference sequence). The CDR3 loop is CSARPNLGRFF. CDR3 nucleotide sequence: TGCAGTGCTAGGCCGAACCTCGGGCGGTTCTTC.

As concerns this clonotype: The junction does not match germline at one end; this may be a read error. The chain uses TRBV28 and TRBJ2-3; the match to TRBD2 covers 7 bases. This CDR3 is built from 15 residues. The germline V gene encodes CDR1 MDHEN and CDR2 SYDVKM. This CDR3 reads CTSSSRGGPTDTQYF. CDR3 DNA sequence: TGTACCAGCAGTTCCCGCGGGGGACCCACAGATACGCAGTATTTT.

The rearrangement uses TRBV20-1 and TRBJ2-1; possibly TRBD2 for D (6 bases). Germline CDR1 reads DFQATT; CDR2 reads SNEGSKA (reference sequence). This CDR3 has 15 residues. The germline V and J ends were trimmed by 3 bases and 0 bases, with 12 bases remaining between them. CDR3 in DNA: TGCAGTGCTAGCAGGACTACCCTCTCCTACAATGAGCAGTTCTTC. The encoded protein is CSASRTTLSYNEQFF.

CDR3 in amino acids: CASSSGDRAGYTF. The CDR3 DNA follows: TGTGCCAGCAGTTCAGGGGACAGGGCAGGCTACACCTTC. The genes are TRBV3-1 and TRBJ1-2; TRBD1 matches at 9 bases. The V segment lost 6 bases and the J segment 8 bases; nucleotides outside the gene matches: 7. Germline V CDR1 and CDR2: LGHDT, YNNKEL (reference sequence). The length of the CDR3 is 13 residues.

J is TRBJ2-2 and V is TRBV27, with TRBD2 matching 8 bases. The length of the CDR3 is 15 residues. Germline V gives CDR1 MNHEY, CDR2 SMNVEV (reference sequence). The V and J ends lost 6 bases and 5 bases, in that order; junction bases with no gene match: 8. The CDR3 loop reads CASRISGDLTGELFF. In DNA, the CDR3 is TGTGCCAGCAGAATTAGCGGGGATCTGACCGGGGAGCTGTTTTTT.

Remarks on this clonotype: A much larger clone sits a single nucleotide away, making a read error possible. The V and J genes are TRBV6-5 and TRBJ2-7, with TRBD1 matching over 7 bases. The length of the CDR3 is 13 residues. CDR1 and CDR2 (germline): MNHEY, SVGAGI. The trim removed 4 bases at V and 3 bases at J, leaving 3 bases unmatched. CDR3 bases: TGTGCCAGCAGTTCGGCAGGGGGCTACGAGCAGTACTTC. As protein: CASSSAGGYEQYF.